Below, 21 T cell receptor beta chains from the same sample are listed, as sequenced in a study of graft-versus-host responses after intestinal transplantation. Assay: immunoSEQ multiplex PCR; the TCRdb copy retains only in-frame clones and omits some. The sample lists 15,000 to 20,000 clones, 80% occurring once. From the graft tissue, intraepithelial and lamina propria lymphocytes were released through processing. This specimen was ileum tissue, taken roughly 100 days after intestinal transplant. These receptors came from a human patient who received an intestinal transplant, so some T cells may come from the graft donor.

This sequence joins TRBV11-3 and TRBJ1-4; D unclear. Germline V gives CDR1 SGHNT, CDR2 YENEEA. The CDR3 length is 13 residues. V lost 6 bases to trimming and J lost 5 bases, with 10 bases between them. The CDR3 bases are TGTGCCAGCAGGCCCAAAGAGAATGAAAAACTGTTTTTT. Its translation is CASRPKENEKLFF.

This rearrangement joins TRBV9 to TRBJ1-1; D possibly corresponds to TRBD1 (5 bases). The CDR3 length is 12 residues. The V gene lost 3 bases and the J gene lost 7 bases, with 10 bases spanning the gap. The germline V gene has CDR1 SGDLS and CDR2 YYNGEE. CDR3 bases: TGTGCCAGCAGCGGCGGGGCAGGTGAAGCTTTCTTT. This translates into CASSGGAGEAFF.

A single count supports this clone. The chain recombines TRBV6-6 with TRBJ2-5, with D perhaps matching TRBD1 or TRBD2 (6 bases each). Trimming shortened V by 4 bases and J by 6 bases, and 18 bases separated the two germline ends. The CDR3 has 15 residues. Germline assignment: CDR1 MNHNY and CDR2 SVGAGI (reference sequence). The CDR3, as DNA: TGTGCCAGCAGTTCCTTCGGGGGCTCAGTGAAGACCCAGTACTTC. This sequence encodes CASSSFGGSVKTQYF.

This clone is medium-sized by share. The gene calls are TRBV27 and TRBJ1-3; D is perhaps TRBD1 (5 bases). The germline V gene encodes CDR1 MNHEY and CDR2 SMNVEV (reference sequence). The CDR3 length is 13 residues. With 2 bases removed from V and 3 bases from J, the gap between germline ends came to 5 bases. DNA for the CDR3: TGTGCCAGCAGTTTACAGGGTGGAAACACCATATATTTT. This encodes CASSLQGGNTIYF.

The table lists this clone with a count of one. The gene calls are TRBV9 and TRBJ2-6; D unclear. CDR3 length: 17 amino acids. V was cut by 5 bases and J by 0 bases, with 15 bases left in between. Looked up from germline, CDR1 is SGDLS and CDR2 is YYNGEE. The CDR3 reads CASRDGVPSSGANVLTF. The CDR3 region has the DNA TGTGCCAGCAGAGACGGTGTACCAAGCTCTGGGGCCAACGTCCTGACTTTC.

The chain carries TRBV28 and TRBJ2-2; TRBD1 matches at 8 bases. Trimming at V came to 3 bases and at J to 4 bases, leaving 7 bases not matched to a gene. Germline assignment: CDR1 MDHEN and CDR2 SYDVKM. The CDR3 spans 16 residues. DNA for the CDR3: TGTGCCAGCAGTTTCTCTGGGACAGGTCTCACCGGGGAGCTGTTTTTT. Translated, it gives CASSFSGTGLTGELFF.

This clone has a handful of counts. The CDR3 loop reads CASSLNRVGYEQYF. CDR3 nucleotide sequence: TGTGCCAGCAGCCTAAACCGCGTAGGCTACGAGCAGTACTTC. The V call is TRBV11-2, the J call TRBJ2-7; the D is unclear. Germline CDR1 is SGHAT and CDR2 is FQNNGV. The CDR3 extends over 14 amino acids. The V end lost 5 bases, the J end lost 3 bases, and 14 bases lay between the germline ends.

The V gene is TRBV13, the J gene TRBJ2-1, with D unclear. Germline V gene sequence: CDR1 PRHDT, CDR2 FYEKMQ (reference sequence). The V and J ends lost 4 bases and 6 bases respectively, with 19 bases between them. This CDR3 contains 16 residues. DNA for the CDR3: TGTGCCAGCAGCTCCGGCTACAAGTCTACCTTCAATGAGCAGTTCTTC. It yields the protein CASSSGYKSTFNEQFF.

The chain couples TRBV7-6 to TRBJ2-7, with D perhaps given as TRBD1 or TRBD2 (5 bases each). Trimming cost V 5 bases and J 2 bases, with 19 bases left between them. The length of the CDR3 is 16 residues. Germline lookup yields CDR1 SGHVS and CDR2 FNYEAQ. The chain's CDR3 is CASSPRDRNFPYEQYF. The CDR3 DNA follows: TGTGCCAGCAGCCCCCGGGACCGCAATTTCCCCTACGAGCAGTACTTC.

The chain joins TRBV7-6 to TRBJ2-1, with D uncertain. Trimming stripped 6 bases from V and 2 bases from J, with 17 bases between. Germline V lookup: CDR1 SGHVS, CDR2 FNYEAQ. This CDR3 has 16 residues. CDR3 sequence (DNA): TGTGCCAGCAGTTCCAGGCGGTACCCCCCCTACAATGAGCAGTTCTTC. Translating it yields CASSSRRYPPYNEQFF.

This chain joins TRBV6-9 and TRBJ2-7, with D possibly matching TRBD1 (5 bases). The CDR3 is 14 amino acids. The germline V and J ends were trimmed by 3 bases and 2 bases, with 11 bases remaining between them. CDR1 is MNHGY, CDR2 SVAAGI, per germline. CDR3 amino acids: CASSYPQDTYEQYF. The CDR3 nucleotides read TGTGCCAGCAGTTACCCCCAGGACACCTACGAGCAGTACTTC.

In its sample, this clone was seen once. This rearrangement joins TRBV19 to TRBJ2-1; maybe TRBD1 (6 bases). The V gene lost 3 bases and the J gene lost 6 bases, with 27 bases spanning the gap. Germline assignment: CDR1 LNHDA and CDR2 SQIVND (reference sequence). This CDR3 comprises 19 residues. The CDR3: CASSMKGVDRLWTFNEQFF. For the CDR3, the DNA is TGTGCCAGTAGTATGAAGGGGGTGGACCGTTTGTGGACCTTCAATGAGCAGTTCTTC.

The rearrangement joins TRBV5-1 to TRBJ2-1; the D call may be TRBD1 or TRBD2 (6 bases each). The CDR3 consists of 14 residues. V dropped 10 bases and J dropped 0 bases, with 14 bases sitting between them. In germline, CDR1 is SGHRS, CDR2 YFSETQ. The CDR3 DNA reads as TGCGCCTCCCGAGGGGGGAGCTCCTACAATGAGCAGTTCTTC. Translating it yields CASRGGSSYNEQFF.

V usage is TRBV6-5 and J usage is TRBJ2-7, with D possibly called TRBD1 or TRBD2 (5 bases each). This CDR3 is built from 12 residues. Germline values: CDR1 MNHEY, CDR2 SVGAGI. V was cut by 6 bases and J by 6 bases, with 12 bases left in between. This CDR3 is CASRGRAGEQYF. The CDR3 DNA follows: TGTGCCAGCAGGGGACGGGCAGGCGAGCAGTACTTC.

The rearrangement uses TRBV9 and TRBJ2-1; D gene unclear. Deletions cut 0 bases from V and 6 bases from J, with 7 bases between. Germline-derived CDR1 and CDR2 are SGDLS and YYNGEE. The CDR3 sequence is 13 residues long. CDR3 loop: CASSVDSPNEQFF. The CDR3 region has the DNA TGTGCCAGCAGCGTAGATAGCCCCAATGAGCAGTTCTTC.

The chain has TRBV27 and TRBJ2-5, with no clear D. The CDR3 has 15 residues. Deletions cut 5 bases from V and 5 bases from J, with 18 bases between. Germline V gives CDR1 MNHEY, CDR2 SMNVEV (reference sequence). The CDR3 is CASSPQSGLYETQYF. The DNA of the CDR3 is TGTGCCAGCAGTCCCCAATCTGGGCTGTATGAGACCCAGTACTTC.

This clone has just one count. This sequence joins TRBV27 and TRBJ2-7; 14 nucleotides align to TRBD2. Trimming removed 7 bases from V and 5 bases from J; junction bases left unmatched: 4. The CDR3 has 14 amino acids. CDR1 and CDR2 from the germline V gene are MNHEY and SMNVEV (reference sequence). The CDR3 loop reads CASNPGLAGDEQYF. CDR3 bases: TGTGCCAGCAATCCGGGACTAGCGGGAGACGAGCAGTACTTC.

V is TRBV27 and J is TRBJ2-7; 10 bases agree with TRBD2. The CDR3 has 14 residues. V was clipped by 3 bases and J by 3 bases; unmatched bases: 2. The V gene's germline CDR1 is MNHEY and CDR2 SMNVEV (reference sequence). DNA for the CDR3: TGTGCCAGCAGTTTGGGGACTAGCGTCTACGAGCAGTACTTC. Its translation is CASSLGTSVYEQYF.

In regard to this clone: This CDR3 is also generated by other DNA sequences in the sample. This sequence joins TRBV9 and TRBJ2-7; TRBD2 aligns across 9 bases. The CDR3 totals 16 residues. Germline CDR1 reads SGDLS; CDR2 reads YYNGEE. Trimming took 0 bases from V and 4 from J; bases not matched to a gene: 8. CDR3 coding DNA: TGTGCCAGCAGCGTAGCGCAATCGGCGGGAGGGTACGAGCAGTACTTC. Its protein product is CASSVAQSAGGYEQYF.

This sequence joins TRBV27 and TRBJ1-2; weak D call: TRBD1 (5 bases). The CDR3 has 15 amino acids. Deletions cut 4 bases from V and 2 bases from J, with 14 bases between. Germline V gene sequence: CDR1 MNHEY, CDR2 SMNVEV (reference sequence). CDR3 DNA sequence: TGTGCCAGCAGTTCCAGTTGGGGGGTCAACTATGGCTACACCTTC. This encodes CASSSSWGVNYGYTF.

The table lists this clone with a few counts. The chain combines TRBV6-6 with TRBJ2-1; D not certain. The ends were cut back, 6 bases at V and 10 bases at J, with 19 bases in the middle. This CDR3 is built from 14 residues. Germline CDR1 and CDR2: MNHNY and SVGAGI (reference sequence). The CDR3 sequence: CASSQTMGWAEQFF. The CDR3 DNA sequence: TGTGCCAGCAGCCAAACAATGGGGTGGGCGGAGCAGTTCTTC.